The entry below describes one T cell receptor (beta chain). The sample originates from a study of shared T cell receptors in the human thymus. Using immunoSEQ multiplex PCR, the repertoire was profiled, and TCRdb retains in-frame clones only, with some absent. The sample holds approximately 730,000 clones, approximately 85% seen once. There are 15 residues in the CDR3. CDR1 and CDR2 from the germline V gene are SNHLY and FYNNEI. Trimming pared 3 bases from V and 2 bases from J, leaving 11 bases between. A further study also used this sample, focusing on human thymus T cells. That work contributes: Use of V and J genes seemed skewed within the thymic and blood repertoires. Among unrelated individuals, related research reported thymic repertoires that overlapped highly.

Source material: thymocytes. This sequence originates from a girl under three years old with a congenital heart defect. V is TRBV2 and J is TRBJ1-5; TRBD1 might be the D (5 bases). The CDR3 reads CASSDSETGNQPQHF. In DNA form, the CDR3 reads TGTGCCAGCAGTGATTCAGAGACAGGCAATCAGCCCCAGCATTTT.